These 20 T cell receptor beta chains share one sample of origin, sequenced in a study of shared clonotypes between healthy human individuals (dated by TCRdb to the early 2020s). Libraries were prepared through the immunoSEQ multiplex PCR assay. The immuneACCESS repertoire file appears here via TCRdb, limited to in-frame rearrangements. These files lack a portion of the clones; in checked studies, under half of the deficit traces to unresolved V genes, and the cause of the others is not known. This sample has about 2 million clones in its table, and around 95% of those were observed once. The ten largest clones capture 0.1% to 0.15% of the sample. The sample taken for sequencing was naive CD4+ T cells sorted from blood. Per the publication, the cell subset or site label means: CD45RA+ positively selected. The receptors here all came from a man aged 18 to 30 in good health.

This chain joins TRBV9 and TRBJ1-3, with TRBD1 identical over 7 bases. The CDR3 sequence is 15 residues long. The V gene's germline CDR1 is SGDLS and CDR2 YYNGEE. V shed 2 bases and J 4 bases; nucleotides not matched to a gene: 6. CDR3 residues: CASSVTGTAGNTIYF. In DNA form, the CDR3 reads TGTGCCAGCAGCGTCACCGGGACAGCCGGAAACACCATATATTTT.

The chain recombines TRBV5-1 with TRBJ1-1; D call uncertain. The germline gives CDR1 SGHRS, CDR2 YFSETQ. The CDR3 covers 15 residues. Trimming cost V 0 bases and J 1 base, with 10 bases left between them. CDR3 region: CASSLDPGPNTEAFF. The CDR3 nucleotides read TGCGCCAGCAGCTTGGATCCAGGCCCGAACACTGAAGCTTTCTTT.

This clone appeared a single time. V usage is TRBV30 and J usage is TRBJ2-5; D not resolved. V was pared by 1 base and J by 4 bases, with 7 bases between. The germline gives CDR1 GTSNPN, CDR2 SVGIG (reference sequence). The CDR3 is 12 residues long. CDR3 bases: TGTGCCTGGAGTGAGAAGGCAGAGACCCAGTACTTC. This sequence encodes CAWSEKAETQYF. The whole variable domain, remainder taken from reference TRBV30 and TRBJ2-5, is SQTIHQWPATLVQPVGSPLSLECTVEGTSNPNLYWYRQAAGRGLQLLFYSVGIGQISSEVPQNLSASRPQDRQFILSSKKLLLSDSGFYLCAWSEKAETQYFGPGTRLLVL.

CDR3 nucleotides: TGTGCCAGCAGTGAAATAGCGTCTAGCACAGATACGCAGTATTTT. It yields the protein CASSEIASSTDTQYF. J is TRBJ2-3 and V is TRBV6-4; D is possibly TRBD2 (5 bases). The V and J ends lost 3 bases and 0 bases respectively, with 10 bases between them. The CDR3 has 15 amino acids. The V gene's germline CDR1 is MRHNA and CDR2 SNTAGT.

Regarding this clone: The same CDR3 also results from other DNA sequences found in this sample. This rearrangement joins TRBV30 to TRBJ2-7, with 8 bases lining up with TRBD1. CDR3 size: 14 residues. Germline CDR1 and CDR2: GTSNPN and SVGIG (reference sequence). The V segment lost 0 bases and the J segment 0 bases; nucleotides outside the gene matches: 1. The CDR3 here is CAWSVQGGSYEQYF. CDR3 sequence (DNA): TGTGCCTGGAGTGTACAGGGGGGCTCCTACGAGCAGTACTTC.

The chain is built from TRBV4-1 and TRBJ2-1; 8 bases match TRBD2. The V gene end was trimmed by 2 bases and the J gene end by 0 bases; junction bases not matched to a gene: 3. The CDR3 totals 16 residues. The germline V gene encodes CDR1 MGHRA and CDR2 YSYEKL. CDR3 DNA: TGCGCCAGCAGCCAAATAGCGGGACTCTCCTACAATGAGCAGTTCTTC. It translates to CASSQIAGLSYNEQFF.

In this sample, this clone turned up a few times. The same CDR3 also results from other DNA sequences found in this sample. This rearrangement joins TRBV11-3 to TRBJ2-7, with 8 nucleotides matching TRBD1. The CDR3 length is 13 residues. Trimming at V came to 1 base and at J to 4 bases, leaving 0 bases not matched to a gene. Looked up from germline, CDR1 is SGHNT and CDR2 is YENEEA. In DNA, the CDR3 is TGTGCCAGCAGCTTAGGGACAGGGTACGAGCAGTACTTC. Its protein is CASSLGTGYEQYF.

As for this clone: The same CDR3 can be traced to other DNA sequences in this sample. The chain carries TRBV5-1 and TRBJ1-1; D unclear. Per germline, CDR1 SGHRS and CDR2 YFSETQ. Trimming removed 1 base from V and 1 base from J, with 5 bases in between. The CDR3 consists of 13 residues. The CDR3 reads CASSLTANTEAFF. The DNA of the CDR3 is TGCGCCAGCAGCTTGACAGCGAACACTGAAGCTTTCTTT.

The chain is built from TRBV6-5 and TRBJ2-7, with 8 bases identical to TRBD1. Trimming removed 5 bases from V and 3 bases from J; junction bases left unmatched: 9. The CDR3 length is 15 residues. Germline V gene lookup returns CDR1 MNHEY and CDR2 SVGAGI. Here the CDR3 DNA reads TGTGCCAGCAGTCTAGGACAGGGAATAATCTACGAGCAGTACTTC. Translated: CASSLGQGIIYEQYF.

The chain employs TRBV5-4 and TRBJ1-2, with D possibly TRBD1 on 5 matching bases. The germline V gene has CDR1 SGHNT and CDR2 YYREEE (reference sequence). The CDR3 consists of 14 residues. The V end lost 0 bases, the J end lost 7 bases, and 13 bases lay between the germline ends. CDR3 sequence: CASSLVGENGGYTF. The CDR3 DNA reads TGTGCCAGCAGCTTGGTGGGGGAGAATGGTGGCTACACCTTC.

The chain recombines TRBV5-1 with TRBJ2-7; 9 nucleotides match TRBD1. CDR1 is SGHRS and CDR2 is YFSETQ in the germline V gene. V gave up 0 bases and J gave up 4 bases; unmatched junction bases: 5. The CDR3 is 15 amino acids. CDR3 sequence (DNA): TGCGCCAGCAGCTTGGCGGGACAGGGTTTATACGAGCAGTACTTC. It codes for CASSLAGQGLYEQYF.

The V call is TRBV6-5, the J call TRBJ1-2; tentatively, D is TRBD1 (6 bases). The CDR3 length is 13 residues. Per germline, CDR1 MNHEY and CDR2 SVGAGI. Trimming left V 10 bases short and J 8 bases short, with 20 bases between. The CDR3 loop is CAIGGLHVGGYTF. CDR3 coding DNA: TGTGCCATTGGGGGCCTTCACGTTGGCGGCTACACCTTC.

This chain links TRBV6-5 with TRBJ1-1, with D possibly being TRBD1 (6 bases). Germline V gives CDR1 MNHEY, CDR2 SVGAGI. Trimming cost V 5 bases and J 5 bases, with 12 bases left between them. The CDR3 covers 13 residues. The CDR3 is CASSPQGGTEAFF. The CDR3 DNA reads as TGTGCCAGCAGTCCTCAAGGGGGGACTGAAGCTTTCTTT.

The CDR3 spells CASSPSMALHNEQFF. The CDR3 bases are TGTGCCAGCAGCCCGTCGATGGCCCTTCACAATGAGCAGTTCTTC. The V gene is TRBV9, the J gene TRBJ2-1, with D hard to call. The CDR3 runs to 15 residues. Trimming left V 4 bases short and J 5 bases short, with 16 bases between. CDR1 SGDLS and CDR2 YYNGEE come from the germline V gene.

This clone was detected only once. This clone may be a read error of a much larger clone one base away. Within the sample, other DNA sequences also encode this same CDR3. V gene TRBV2 combines with J gene TRBJ2-7; no clear D gene. Germline V gene data show CDR1 as SNHLY and CDR2 as FYNNEI. The CDR3 has 16 amino acids. Trimming shortened V by 5 bases and J by 0 bases, and 17 bases separated the two germline ends. Here the CDR3 DNA reads TGTGCCAGCAGTTTTTCGCAGTTGCCGAGCTCCTACGAGCAGTACTTC. Its translation is CASSFSQLPSSYEQYF.

V gene TRBV9 combines with J gene TRBJ1-1; D remains ambiguous. Trimming took 2 bases from V and 4 from J, leaving 12 bases between them. This CDR3 comprises 14 residues. Germline V gives CDR1 SGDLS, CDR2 YYNGEE. CDR3 loop: CASSVVESSTEAFF. Here the CDR3 DNA reads TGTGCCAGCAGCGTGGTGGAGAGTAGCACTGAAGCTTTCTTT.

The chain carries TRBV18 and TRBJ1-4; possibly TRBD1 for D (6 bases). The length of the CDR3 is 13 residues. The V gene's germline CDR1 is KGHSH and CDR2 LQKENI. Deletions cut 3 bases from V and 8 bases from J, with 10 bases between. The chain's CDR3 is CASSPLDSEKLFF. The CDR3 nucleotides read TGTGCCAGCTCACCCCTGGACAGCGAAAAACTGTTTTTT.

The V gene is TRBV28, the J gene TRBJ1-6; the D gene is possibly TRBD1 (6 bases). Germline V gene sequence: CDR1 MDHEN, CDR2 SYDVKM. V dropped 3 bases and J dropped 10 bases, with 19 bases sitting between them. This CDR3 contains 16 residues. The CDR3 is CASSFKPPDRLSPLHF. CDR3 nucleotides: TGTGCCAGCAGTTTTAAACCCCCTGACAGGCTCTCACCCCTCCACTTT.

Concerning this clone: The same CDR3 arises from other DNA sequences in this sample as well. This chain links TRBV9 with TRBJ1-6; possibly TRBD1 for D (5 bases). CDR3 size: 14 residues. V lost 2 bases, J lost 7 bases, and 10 bases lay in between. Germline V CDR1 and CDR2: SGDLS, YYNGEE. CDR3 residues: CASSVGTGNSPLHF. The CDR3 bases are TGTGCCAGCAGCGTTGGGACGGGGAATTCACCCCTCCACTTT.

The rearrangement uses TRBV10-3 and TRBJ1-1; D might be TRBD1 (5 bases). Germline lookup yields CDR1 ENHRY and CDR2 SYGVKD. V was shortened by 6 bases and J by 5 bases, with 19 bases between the two germline ends. The CDR3 is 15 amino acids. The CDR3 DNA reads as TGTGCCATCAGGTCCCTCGGGCAGGGCGGGACTGAAGCTTTCTTT. Its translation: CAIRSLGQGGTEAFF.